This TCR beta chain was identified in a study of T cells expressing NK-cell markers. TCR beta libraries carry UMIs added by 5'RACE template switching. TCRdb reprocessed the 5' RACE reads and reports one entry per CDR3 protein, with no DNA. This sample's clone table lists about 190,000 distinct CDR3 sequences. As for this clonotype: The antigen is unknown.

Per germline, CDR1 DFQATT and CDR2 SNEGSKA (reference sequence). The CDR3 is 12 amino acids. Study-wide findings and caveats: These clonotypes additionally ranked first within the CD3+CD56-NKG2C+ fraction of a few donors. The dominant NKG2C+ clonotypes represented about 1.0-7.5% of CD8+ T cells in five to seven donors. Certain NKG2C+ T cell clones were expanded, and their HCMV specificity remained unclear.

The specimen was blood T cells: a sorted CD56 or NKG2C T cell subset, CD4+ or CD8+ T cells, or bulk PBMC T cells (not recorded which). The chain has TRBV20-1 and TRBJ1-5. The TCR sequence derives from a man between 18 and 69 years old in good health. The CDR3 here is CSAGIEAQPQHF.